The next 24 T cell receptor beta chains were all read from a single sample in a study of blood T cells in healthy people across ages. For the second PCR, which ran for about 7 to 11 cycles, a sample-barcoded 5' primer and a J-beta primer mix were used. From the 5' RACE reads, TCRdb called clonotypes with MiXCR, one entry per CDR3 protein. This sample has 1.5 million to 2 million distinct CDR3 sequences, with roughly 30% found just once. The sequenced sample was blood. Every receptor here comes from a young woman in good health.

The chain recombines TRBV6-6 with TRBJ2-5; 7 bases are shared with TRBD1. This CDR3 comprises 15 residues. Looked up from germline, CDR1 is MNHNY and CDR2 is SVGAGI (reference sequence). Trimming removed 0 bases from V and 3 bases from J; junction bases left unmatched: 4. DNA for the CDR3: TGTGCCAGCAGTTACTCAAAGGGGGCCAAAGAGACCCAGTACTTC. The encoded protein is CASSYSKGAKETQYF.

On this clonotype: This may be a read error, as it is one base from a much larger clone. This chain connects TRBV20-1 to TRBJ2-3; 10 nucleotides agree with TRBD2. The J segment lost 6 bases and the V segment lost 1 base, leaving 7 bases of the junction unmatched. Germline values: CDR1 DFQATT, CDR2 SNEGSKA (reference sequence). The CDR3 runs to 15 residues. This CDR3 is CSARGQTSGKDTQYF. The CDR3 DNA is TGCAGTGCTAGAGGTCAAACTAGCGGGAAGGATACGCAGTATTTT.

This clonotype occurred a few times. J is TRBJ2-1 and V is TRBV7-3; D possibly corresponds to TRBD2 (5 bases). Trimming stripped 6 bases from V and 7 bases from J, with 13 bases between. Germline CDR1 reads SGHTA; CDR2 reads FQGTGA. This CDR3 region has 13 residues. DNA for the CDR3: TGTGCCAGCAGATCAGCCGGGGTGAATGAGCAGTTCTTC. Amino acid sequence: CASRSAGVNEQFF.

A few counts support this clonotype. The chain links TRBV29-1 to TRBJ1-1, with D hard to call. There are 14 residues in the CDR3. Germline CDR1 is SQVTM and CDR2 is ANQGSEA. The germline V and J ends were trimmed by 4 bases and 1 base, with 13 bases remaining between them. In nucleotides, the CDR3 is TGCAGCGTTGTGACGCGGCGTGCGAACACTGAAGCTTTCTTT. Protein: CSVVTRRANTEAFF.

The chain links TRBV18 to TRBJ1-1; a possible D gene is TRBD1 (5 bases). There are 15 residues in the CDR3. V lost 3 bases and J 5 bases, leaving 16 bases between the germline ends. Germline loops: CDR1 KGHSH, CDR2 LQKENI. In DNA form, the CDR3 reads TGTGCCAGCTCACCCGCCGCCGCGCGGGGGACTGAAGCTTTCTTT. Its protein is CASSPAAARGTEAFF. The whole variable domain, filled in from reference TRBV18 and TRBJ1-1, reads NAGVMQNPRHLVRRRGQEARLRCSPMKGHSHVYWYRQLPEEGLKFMVYLQKENIIDESGMPKERFSAEFPKEGPSILRIQQVVRGDSAAYFCASSPAAARGTEAFFGQGTRLTVV.

The chain joins TRBV12-3 or TRBV12-4 to TRBJ1-2; TRBD1 is a possible D gene (5 bases). The CDR3 contains 14 residues. The ends were cut back, 5 bases at V and 4 bases at J, with 14 bases in the middle. The CDR3 DNA reads as TGTGCCAGCAGTCCAGTAGGCAGGGTCTATGGCTACACCTTC. It specifies CASSPVGRVYGYTF.

The table lists this clonotype with a count of one. The chain employs TRBV7-8 and TRBJ1-1, with 7 positions matching TRBD1. J gave up 6 bases and V 4 bases, and 5 bases lay outside the gene matches. There are 13 residues in the CDR3. Germline V gene lookup returns CDR1 SGHVS and CDR2 FQNEAQ. CDR3 sequence: CASSSDGQAEAFF. CDR3 DNA sequence: TGTGCCAGCAGCTCCGATGGACAGGCTGAAGCTTTCTTT.

The chain joins TRBV7-9 to TRBJ2-1, with D perhaps TRBD1 or TRBD2 (5 bases each). TRBJ2-7 explains the end of the DNA better; the J call may be wrong. Per the germline V gene, CDR1 is SEHNR and CDR2 is FQNEAQ (reference sequence). This CDR3 spans 14 amino acids. CDR3 sequence (DNA): TGTGCCAGCAGCCCGGGGCAACAGGTGGGAGAGCAGTACTTC. This sequence encodes CASSPGQQVGEQYF.

Comments on this clonotype: This sequence may be a read error, since a much larger clone differs from it by one base. The chain has TRBV12-3 or TRBV12-4 and TRBJ2-5; 8 nucleotides line up with TRBD1. V was clipped by 8 bases and J by 7 bases; unmatched bases: 12. The CDR3 contains 14 residues. The DNA for the CDR3 is TGTGCCAGCTCCTGGCAGGGGGCGAGGGGGACCCAGTACTTC. Protein product: CASSWQGARGTQYF.

The chain has TRBV24-1 and TRBJ2-1, with 10 bases matching TRBD2. V lost 4 bases and J lost 4; bases outside the gene matches: 3. In germline, CDR1 is KGHDR, CDR2 SFDVKD. This CDR3 is 15 amino acids long. The CDR3 nucleotides are TGTGCCACCAGTGACACTAGCGGGGCATACAATGAGCAGTTCTTC. It specifies CATSDTSGAYNEQFF.

About this clonotype: A junction end diverges from the germline sequence, so it may reflect a read error. This chain uses TRBV4-3 with TRBJ1-4; possibly TRBD1 for D (5 bases). The CDR3 loop spans 15 amino acids. Germline CDR1 is LGHNA and CDR2 is YSLEER. As DNA, the CDR3 is TGCGCCAGCAGCCAAGATCAGGGAAACAATGAAAAACGGTTTTTT. Translating gives CASSQDQGNNEKRFF.

Ten or more counts support this clonotype. The chain uses TRBV5-1 and TRBJ2-7; D remains ambiguous. Trimming stripped 7 bases from V and 6 bases from J, with 14 bases between. CDR3 length equals 12 residues. The germline V gene encodes CDR1 SGHRS and CDR2 YFSETQ. This chain's CDR3 is CASRTTATEQYF. DNA of the CDR3: TGCGCCAGCCGAACCACAGCCACCGAGCAGTACTTC.

This clonotype was counted only a few times. The chain combines TRBV24-1 with TRBJ1-2; maybe TRBD1 (6 bases). The germline gives CDR1 KGHDR, CDR2 SFDVKD. The CDR3 has 13 amino acids. V was clipped by 9 bases and J by 1 base, with 11 bases between them. The CDR3 spells CATQDSVNYGYTF. DNA for the CDR3: TGTGCCACCCAGGACAGCGTTAACTATGGCTACACCTTC.

This clonotype turned up a few times. The J gene is TRBJ2-1, the V gene TRBV10-3; the match to TRBD2 covers 9 bases. V lost 3 bases and J lost 13; bases outside the gene matches: 7. Germline V gene sequence: CDR1 ENHRY, CDR2 SYGVKD. The CDR3 is 13 residues long. The CDR3 loop is CAISEKAGGEQFF. The CDR3 coding sequence is TGTGCCATCAGTGAAAAGGCGGGAGGGGAACAGTTCTTC.

With regard to this clonotype: This sequence may be a read error, since a much larger clone differs from it by one base. The V gene is TRBV3-1, the J gene TRBJ2-1; D possibly matches TRBD1 or TRBD2 (5 bases each). V shed 5 bases and J shed 6 bases, with 14 bases lying between them. This CDR3 has 14 residues. CDR1 and CDR2 (germline): LGHDT, YNNKEL (reference sequence). CDR3: CASSSPGRLNEQFF. Here the CDR3 DNA reads TGTGCCAGCAGCTCCCCGGGACGGCTCAATGAGCAGTTCTTC.

There are a few counts of this clonotype. CDR3 residues: CASSEERPQHF. CDR3 DNA sequence: TGTGCCAGCAGTGAAGAGCGGCCCCAGCATTTT. The chain carries TRBV6-1 and TRBJ1-5; D is unclear. Per the germline V gene, CDR1 is MNHNS and CDR2 is SASEGT. The CDR3 consists of 11 residues. With 1 base removed from V and 9 bases from J, the gap between germline ends came to 4 bases.

A note on this clonotype: A read error may account for a junction end that differs from germline. The V call is TRBV10-2, the J call TRBJ2-5; 9 nucleotides line up with TRBD1. The CDR3 totals 16 residues. Germline lookup yields CDR1 WSHSY and CDR2 SAAADI. The CDR3 sequence: CANSERGTGLLETQYF. CDR3 nucleotides: TGCGCCAACAGTGAAAGAGGGACAGGGCTTCTGGAGACCCAGTACTTC.

The rearrangement uses TRBV12-3 or TRBV12-4 and TRBJ2-3; TRBD2 agrees at 10 bases. J gave up 2 bases and V 3 bases, and 8 bases lay outside the gene matches. This CDR3 is built from 17 residues. CDR3 amino acids: CASSFGQTSGATDTQYF. The CDR3 coding sequence is TGTGCCAGCAGTTTTGGGCAAACTAGCGGGGCCACAGATACGCAGTATTTT.

CDR3 amino acids: CASSQPSGSYEQYF. The DNA for the CDR3 is TGTGCCAGTAGTCAGCCTAGCGGGAGCTACGAGCAGTACTTC. The chain joins TRBV19 to TRBJ2-7; 10 bases line up with TRBD2. The germline V gene has CDR1 LNHDA and CDR2 SQIVND (reference sequence). CDR3 length: 14 amino acids. The trim removed 5 bases at V and 3 bases at J, leaving 4 bases unmatched.

The CDR3: CASSGEETSLAEAFF. DNA of the CDR3: TGTGCCAGCAGTGGAGAGGAGACGTCTCTCGCTGAAGCTTTCTTT. The chain uses TRBV2 and TRBJ1-1; unclear D gene. CDR3 size: 15 residues. CDR1 is SNHLY, CDR2 FYNNEI, per germline. V was pared by 4 bases and J by 6 bases, with 18 bases between.

The V and J genes are TRBV7-6 and TRBJ2-1; TRBD2 matches at 8 bases. The V gene's germline CDR1 is SGHVS and CDR2 FNYEAQ. The CDR3 has 16 residues. V shed 5 bases, J shed 9 bases, and the junction held 15 bases outside the gene matches. The CDR3 DNA reads as TGTGCCAGCAGCCTACTCCGGTCGGGAGGGCCGTCTGAGCAGTTCTTC. Protein sequence: CASSLLRSGGPSEQFF.

The chain has TRBV6-5 and TRBJ1-2, with a weak D call TRBD1 (6 bases). Germline V gene sequence: CDR1 MNHEY, CDR2 SVGAGI. The CDR3 sequence is 12 residues long. With 4 bases removed from V and 10 bases from J, the gap between germline ends came to 13 bases. The CDR3 DNA reads as TGTGCCAGCAGTTCCCTACAGGGTACCTACACCTTC. This sequence encodes CASSSLQGTYTF.

This clonotype was seen a handful of times. The chain employs TRBV14 and TRBJ1-2, with D perhaps matching TRBD1 (5 bases). The CDR3 runs to 15 residues. V lost 0 bases, J lost 3 bases, and 11 bases lay in between. Germline lookup yields CDR1 SGHDN and CDR2 FVKESK. CDR3 sequence: CASSQDHQGHYGYTF. CDR3 DNA: TGTGCCAGCAGCCAAGATCATCAGGGTCACTATGGCTACACCTTC. Drawing the rest from reference TRBV14 and TRBJ1-2, the complete variable domain is EAGVTQFPSHSVIEKGQTVTLRCDPISGHDNLYWYRRVMGKEIKFLLHFVKESKQDESGMPNNRFLAERTGGTYSTLKVQPAELEDSGVYFCASSQDHQGHYGYTFGSGTRLTVV.

The V call is TRBV6-5, the J call TRBJ2-2; 9 positions agree with TRBD1. This CDR3 is built from 17 residues. V lost 4 bases to trimming and J lost 4 bases; unmatched junction nucleotides: 10. Germline V CDR1 and CDR2: MNHEY, SVGAGI. The CDR3 protein is CASSSTPGQGTTGELFF. The CDR3 coding sequence is TGTGCCAGCAGTTCCACGCCGGGACAGGGAACCACCGGGGAGCTGTTTTTT.